This TCR beta chain was documented in a study of blood T cell repertoires in COVID-19. Trimming left V 2 bases short and J 6 bases short, with 17 bases between. Per germline, CDR1 SGHTS and CDR2 YDEGEE. This CDR3 contains 15 residues. Original data processing: Nucleated cell counts were estimated from reference gene primer amplification. The assay was immunoSEQ multiplex PCR, and TCRdb's table has in-frame clones only and misses some. Clonal size and the V and J genes are those of that table, whereas D and trimming came from the DNA. Among about 140,000 clones, approximately 84% were seen once, and the ten largest hold under 9.5%.

V is TRBV5-8 and J is TRBJ1-1; D gene ambiguous. Sequenced sample: peripheral blood. This sequence was found in a human donor in a cohort sampled during active COVID-19. CDR3 in DNA: TGTGCCAGCAGCTTTCTGTCGTCGAGGGTCCCTGAAGCTTTCTTT. It is translated as CASSFLSSRVPEAFF.